The clone carrying this T cell receptor (beta chain) has a count of ten or more. The sample is drawn from a study of neurological immune-mediated disorders. Trimming removed 5 bases at V and 2 bases at J, with 17 bases between. Germline lookup yields CDR1 SGHTA and CDR2 FQGNSA. The CDR3 runs 16 residues. TCRdb reanalysed the 5' RACE reads using MiXCR and keeps one entry per CDR3 protein. The table includes about 52,000 distinct CDR3 sequences, about 4.1% detected once. Material for sequencing was PBMCs. The chain carries TRBV7-2 and TRBJ2-3, with TRBD2 as a possible D gene (5 bases). This clonotype originated in a man aged 60 to 69 with multiple sclerosis. The CDR3 nucleotides are TGTGCCAGCAGCCGCGGACCCCAGAGGGTCACAGATACGCAGTATTTT. Protein product: CASSRGPQRVTDTQYF.